These 5 T cell receptor beta chains came from one sample sequenced in a study of neurological immune-mediated disorders. One entry per CDR3 protein, called by TCRdb with MiXCR from the 5' RACE reads. Of 50,000 to 60,000 distinct CDR3 sequences detected, 3.5% to 4% appear once; the ten largest clones hold roughly 1.9%. Material: CD4+ T cells from blood. Every receptor here comes from a woman aged 40 to 55 with multiple sclerosis.

Many counts were recorded for this clonotype. The chain is built from TRBV6-6 and TRBJ1-2, with TRBD1 matching 7 bases. Germline V CDR1 and CDR2: MNHNY, SVGAGI (reference sequence). V was clipped by 5 bases and J by 5 bases; unmatched bases: 11. The CDR3 length is 15 residues. In DNA, the CDR3 is TGTGCCAGCAGTCCGACGCCGGGACAGCTTTATGGCTACACCTTC. Residues: CASSPTPGQLYGYTF.

This clonotype showed up many times. The chain links TRBV6-6 to TRBJ2-3, with D perhaps matching TRBD2 (6 bases). There are 16 residues in the CDR3. Germline assignment: CDR1 MNHNY and CDR2 SVGAGI (reference sequence). V was shortened by 6 bases and J by 2 bases, with 18 bases between the two germline ends. Here the CDR3 DNA reads TGTGCCAGCAGCTCCTTCGACGCGGGGCCCACAGATACGCAGTATTTT. This translates into CASSSFDAGPTDTQYF.

This clonotype was counted many times. The chain joins TRBV6-2 or TRBV6-3 to TRBJ2-1; weak D call: TRBD2 (5 bases). The CDR3 extends over 13 amino acids. Between the trimmed V and J ends, which lost 3 bases and 8 bases, there was a span of 11 bases. Germline CDR1 is MNHEY and CDR2 is SVGEGT. For the CDR3, the DNA is TGTGCCAGCAGTTATCGGGGATCGGATGAGCAGTTCTTC. It yields the protein CASSYRGSDEQFF.

This clonotype was seen many times. J is TRBJ1-5 and V is TRBV20-1, with TRBD1 matching 7 bases. The CDR3 is 14 amino acids. Germline CDR1 DFQATT, CDR2 SNEGSKA (reference sequence). Trimming at V came to 5 bases and at J to 6 bases, leaving 10 bases not matched to a gene. The DNA for the CDR3 is TGCAGTGCTCCCCGGACAGGATCTGCTCAGCCCCAGCATTTT. Its protein product is CSAPRTGSAQPQHF.

There are many counts of this clonotype. The chain joins TRBV6-6 to TRBJ1-5; D uncertain. The CDR3 sequence is 14 residues long. V was cut by 6 bases and J by 7 bases, with 16 bases left in between. Per the germline V gene, CDR1 is MNHNY and CDR2 is SVGAGI (reference sequence). CDR3 coding DNA: TGTGCCAGCAGCTTAGACACCCTCGCCCAGCCCCAGCATTTT. Translating gives CASSLDTLAQPQHF.